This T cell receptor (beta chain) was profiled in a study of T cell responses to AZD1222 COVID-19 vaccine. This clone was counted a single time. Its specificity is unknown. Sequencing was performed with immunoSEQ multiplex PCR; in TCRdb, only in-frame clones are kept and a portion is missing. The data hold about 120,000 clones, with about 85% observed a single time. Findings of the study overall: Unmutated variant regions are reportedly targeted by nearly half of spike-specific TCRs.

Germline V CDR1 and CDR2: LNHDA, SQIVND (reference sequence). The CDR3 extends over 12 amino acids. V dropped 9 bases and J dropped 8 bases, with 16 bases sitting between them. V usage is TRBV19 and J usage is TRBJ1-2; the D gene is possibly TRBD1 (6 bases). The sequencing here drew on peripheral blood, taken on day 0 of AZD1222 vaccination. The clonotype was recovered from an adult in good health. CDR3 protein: CASTRDKRGYTF. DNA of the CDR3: TGTGCCAGCACCCGGGACAAAAGGGGCTACACCTTC. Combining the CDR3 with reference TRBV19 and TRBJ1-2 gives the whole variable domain DGGITQSPKYLFRKEGQNVTLSCEQNLNHDAMYWYRQDPGQGLRLIYYSQIVNDFQKGDIAEGYSVSREKKESFPLTVTSAQKNPTAFYLCASTRDKRGYTFGSGTRLTVV.